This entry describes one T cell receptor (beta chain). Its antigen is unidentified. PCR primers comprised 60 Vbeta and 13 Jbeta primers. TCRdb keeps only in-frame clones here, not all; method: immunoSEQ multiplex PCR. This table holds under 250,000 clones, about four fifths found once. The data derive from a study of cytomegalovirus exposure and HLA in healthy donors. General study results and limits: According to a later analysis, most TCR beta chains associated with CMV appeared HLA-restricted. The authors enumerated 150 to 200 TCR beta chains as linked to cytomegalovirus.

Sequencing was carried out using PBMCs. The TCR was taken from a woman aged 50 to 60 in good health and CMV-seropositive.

CDR3 in amino acids: CASSPTQGSWGNEQFF. For the CDR3, the DNA is TGCGCCAGCAGCCCGACTCAGGGGAGTTGGGGTAATGAGCAGTTCTTC. The chain recombines TRBV4-3 with TRBJ2-1; possible D gene TRBD1, 6 bases. Germline loops: CDR1 LGHNA, CDR2 YSLEER. The CDR3 is made up of 16 amino acids. V lost 4 bases and J 7 bases, leaving 20 bases between the germline ends.